This T cell receptor beta chain was found in a study of cytomegalovirus exposure and HLA in healthy donors. This clone was seen only once. Germline CDR1 is SGHRS and CDR2 is YFSETQ. This CDR3 is 17 amino acids long. Deletions cut 4 bases from V and 0 bases from J, with 18 bases between. 60 Vbeta and 13 Jbeta primers were used in PCR. Libraries were prepared by immunoSEQ multiplex PCR; TCRdb keeps only in-frame clonotypes and omits some of them. The sample contains fewer than 120,000 clones, approximately 79% of which appear only once. The source material was PBMCs. The TCR comes from a man aged 25-40 years in good health and CMV-seropositive. V usage is TRBV5-1 and J usage is TRBJ2-3; a weak D match, TRBD2 (5 bases). The CDR3: CASSPAWESTSTDTQYF. The DNA for the CDR3 is TGCGCCAGCAGCCCAGCGTGGGAGTCCACTAGCACAGATACGCAGTATTTT.